This TCR beta chain was profiled in a study of beta chain features in type 1 diabetes. Findings of the study overall: The naive, central memory and Treg TCRB repertoires of patients appeared to be more similar to one another than those of healthy donors. All four CD4+ subsets of Type 1 diabetes patients contained TCRB CDR3s that were moderately but significantly shorter.

After removal of 1 base from V and 4 bases from J, the junction contained 2 bases not matched to a gene. The CDR3 loop spans 14 amino acids. Germline V gene data show CDR1 as MGHDK and CDR2 as SYGVNS. As for this clone: The antigen remains unidentified.

Of the isolated RNA, all was reverse transcribed, and so the sequenced material was expressed TCRB transcripts. Assay used: immunoSEQ multiplex PCR; TCRdb lists only in-frame clones, some missing. Here the sample spans about 250,000 clones, about 11% being singletons. The sequence came from a young man with type 1 diabetes. V is TRBV25-1 and J is TRBJ1-2; 8 bases map to TRBD1. The material sequenced was naive CD4+ T cells from blood. DNA for the CDR3: TGTGCCAGCAGTGAATTGGACAGGGCCTATGGCTACACCTTC. It is translated as CASSELDRAYGYTF.